These T cell receptor beta chains were read from a single sample in a study of neurological immune-mediated disorders. TCRdb passed the 5' RACE reads through MiXCR, listing each CDR3 protein once. Here the sample spans some 57,000 distinct CDR3 sequences, roughly 3.5% being singletons. What was sequenced was PBMCs. These receptors were obtained from an older woman with multiple sclerosis. Both conserved end residues are part of each CDR3. Each record gives: V gene, clone size, D gene, J gene, CDR3 DNA, CDR3 protein. D genes are given only for firm matches. Size is stated for part of the rows, as once, few or many counts, or as a class when the clone is expanded.

TRBV20-1	NA	NA	TRBJ2-1	TGCAGTGCTAGCACCCTGAGGGCTGAGCAGTTCTTC	CSASTLRAEQFF
TRBV4-1	many	NA	TRBJ1-3	TGCGCCAGCAGCCAAGATCCGTATCGGAACTCTGGAAACACCATATATTTT	CASSQDPYRNSGNTIYF
TRBV7-9	NA	NA	TRBJ1-1	TGTGCCAGCAGCTTATCTTACCGTGAAGCTTTCTTT	CASSLSYREAFF
TRBV5-1	many	NA	TRBJ2-7	TGCGCCAGCAGCACCACAGGGCTCCGCTCCTACGAGCAGTACTTC	CASSTTGLRSYEQYF
TRBV18	many	NA	TRBJ1-1	TGTGCCAGCGCGGGTCAGGCGAACACTGAAGCTTTCTTT	CASAGQANTEAFF
TRBV12-3/TRBV12-4	NA	NA	TRBJ2-5	TGTGCCATCAGTCCATTCTCGGGACTCAAGGAAGAGACCCAGTACTTC	CAISPFSGLKEETQYF
TRBV28	many	NA	TRBJ2-1	TGTGCCAGCAGAGCAAATAATGAGCAGTTCTTC	CASRANNEQFF
TRBV7-8	many	NA	TRBJ2-7	TGTGCCAGCAGCTTAGGTCGAAGAAGGGGTTCAGAGAAGTACTTC	CASSLGRRRGSEKYF
TRBV29-1	many	NA	TRBJ2-3	TGCAGCTCGAAGGGGCACACAGATACGCAGTATTTT	CSSKGHTDTQYF
TRBV20-1	many	NA	TRBJ2-1	TGCAGTGCTAGAGCAGGTAACGCCCTCAATGAGCAGTTCTTC	CSARAGNALNEQFF
TRBV24-1	few	TRBD1	TRBJ1-5	TGTGCCGCAGGCCCCAGGACAGGGAATCAGCCCCAGCATTTT	CAAGPRTGNQPQHF
TRBV7-2	many	NA	TRBJ2-1	TGTGCCAGCAGCTTAGGTATCTGGATGTTCTTC	CASSLGIWMFF
TRBV20-1	many	NA	TRBJ1-1	TGCAGTGCTAGAGATCCGGATGGGGGACTAGACACTGAAGCTTTCTTT	CSARDPDGGLDTEAFF
TRBV7-2	many	NA	TRBJ2-1	TGTGCCAGCAGCGTGAATGGCAACAGAGTCCAGTTCTTC	CASSVNGNRVQFF
TRBV4-1	many	NA	TRBJ2-2	TGCGCCAGCAGCCAAGAGCAGGCCGGGGAGCTGTTTTTT	CASSQEQAGELFF
TRBV11-1	many	NA	TRBJ1-2	TGTGCCAGCAGCTTAACGTCAGTCGAGCCTATCTATGGCTACACCTTC	CASSLTSVEPIYGYTF
TRBV5-1	many	TRBD1	TRBJ2-5	TGCGCCAGCAGCTTGGCCCCGGGACAGGGTCGTGGGGAGACCCAGTACTTC	CASSLAPGQGRGETQYF
TRBV5-6	many	NA	TRBJ2-1	TGTGCCAGCAGCGAAGATTATGGGGGGGCAATTTATGAGCAGTTCTTC	CASSEDYGGAIYEQFF
TRBV7-9	few	TRBD2	TRBJ2-5	TGTGCCAGCAGCTCCCCGGGACTAAGGGCGCGGGAGACCCAGTACTTC	CASSSPGLRARETQYF
TRBV5-1	many	NA	TRBJ2-7	TGCGCCAGCAGCCCGGTTAGTGGGAGTTTCACCTACGAGCAGTACTTC	CASSPVSGSFTYEQYF
TRBV20-1	many	TRBD2	TRBJ2-1	TGCAGTGCTAGAGATCATGGCGGGAGGGTAGGCTCCTACAATGAGCAGTTCTTC	CSARDHGGRVGSYNEQFF
TRBV5-1	many	TRBD2	TRBJ2-3	TGCGCCAGCAGAAGTGGGGCGGGGGAGACAGATACGCAGTATTTT	CASRSGAGETDTQYF
TRBV20-1	many	NA	TRBJ2-5	TGCAGTGCCCCCGAAACCCAGTACTTC	CSAPETQYF
TRBV7-9	many	TRBD2	TRBJ2-1	TGTGCCAGCAGCCTAATAGCGGGCTCCTACAATGAGCAGTTCTTC	CASSLIAGSYNEQFF
TRBV12-3/TRBV12-4	NA	NA	TRBJ1-6	TGTGCCAGCAGTCTTGGGGAATCAACCCTCAACTTT	CASSLGESTLNF
TRBV4-1	few	NA	TRBJ2-1	TGCGCCAGCAGCCCCCGGACGAATGAGCAGTTCTTC	CASSPRTNEQFF
TRBV20-1	many	TRBD2	TRBJ2-3	TGCAGTGCTAGAGACGCGGGAGAAGGCACAGATACGCAGTATTTT	CSARDAGEGTDTQYF